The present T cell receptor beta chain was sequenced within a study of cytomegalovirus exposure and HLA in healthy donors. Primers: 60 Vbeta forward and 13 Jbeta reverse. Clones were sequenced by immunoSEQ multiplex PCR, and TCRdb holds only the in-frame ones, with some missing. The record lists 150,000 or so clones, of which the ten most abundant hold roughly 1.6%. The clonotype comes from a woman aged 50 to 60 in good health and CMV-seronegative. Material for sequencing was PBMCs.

The CDR3: CAWSVLRDSPLHF. The CDR3 DNA reads TGTGCCTGGAGTGTACTCCGAGATTCACCCCTCCACTTT. The chain recombines TRBV30 with TRBJ1-6; the D is unclear. Between the trimmed V and J ends, which lost 0 bases and 8 bases, there was a span of 8 bases. This CDR3 has 13 residues. The V gene's germline CDR1 is GTSNPN and CDR2 SVGIG (reference sequence).